These 4 T cell receptor beta chains were sequenced from one sample in a study of T cell changes during pregnancy in multiple sclerosis. Generated by immunoSEQ multiplex PCR, the TCRdb table keeps only in-frame clones and is missing some. The sample lists fewer than 85,000 clones, 92% seen once, with 1.5% to 2% in the top ten. The sequences come from peripheral blood, collected in the first trimester of pregnancy. These receptors were taken from a female donor in good health, enrolled as a control in a pregnancy study.

The chain is built from TRBV5-1 and TRBJ2-7; perhaps TRBD2 as D (5 bases). The ends were cut back, 4 bases at V and 3 bases at J, with 8 bases in the middle. The germline V gene encodes CDR1 SGHRS and CDR2 YFSETQ. The CDR3 is made up of 12 amino acids. CDR3 DNA sequence: TGCGCCAGCAGCGGGAGCAACTACGAGCAGTACTTC. Amino acids: CASSGSNYEQYF. Together with reference TRBV5-1 and TRBJ2-7, the CDR3 gives the full variable domain: KAGVTQTPRYLIKTRGQQVTLSCSPISGHRSVSWYQQTPGQGLQFLFEYFSETQRNKGNFPGRFSGRQFSNSRSEMNVSTLELGDSALYLCASSGSNYEQYFGPGTRLTVT.

The rearrangement links TRBV7-2 to TRBJ2-5; tentatively, D is TRBD2 (6 bases). Trimming stripped 4 bases from V and 5 bases from J, with 17 bases between. Germline V gene lookup returns CDR1 SGHTA and CDR2 FQGNSA. This CDR3 region has 15 residues. CDR3 bases: TGTGCCAGCAGCTCCCCGGGACTTGCTTGGGAGACCCAGTACTTC. Residues: CASSSPGLAWETQYF.

V and J are TRBV12-1 and TRBJ2-3; TRBD2 is the table's D call, not checked against the DNA. TRBV12-1 represents a pseudogene. This CDR3 comprises 17 residues. For the CDR3, the DNA is TGTGCCAGCAGCAACCTTGAGCGGGAATGGAGCACAGATACGCAGTATTTT. Amino acids: CASSNLEREWSTDTQYF.

The V call is TRBV2, the J call TRBJ1-1, with D perhaps matching TRBD1 (6 bases). This CDR3 has 13 amino acids. Germline V gene data show CDR1 as SNHLY and CDR2 as FYNNEI. V dropped 6 bases and J dropped 2 bases, with 10 bases sitting between them. CDR3 sequence: CASRKDRNTEAFF. Written as DNA, the CDR3 is TGTGCCAGCAGGAAGGACAGAAACACTGAAGCTTTCTTT.